What follows are 5 T cell receptor beta chains derived from one specimen sequenced in a study of spatial heterogeneity in lung cancer (dated by TCRdb to between 2018 and 2020). Results and caveats for the whole study, not just this receptor: The number of expanded intratumoral alpha and beta TCRs correlated with the tumor nonsynonymous mutation count.

The time point tag for this specimen amounts to: sample taken at primary tumor resection. For these TCRs, the target antigens are not known. Receptor amplification or capture employed 5' RACE. Sequencing used a NextSeq 500. TCRdb trimmed public reads at Q25 via fastp, called clones via MiXCR and kept in-frame beta chains. One record per CDR3 amino acid sequence lists the most common genes and DNA. The sample table contains 20,000 to 30,000 distinct CDR3 sequences; only one count was recorded for 8.8% of them. The top ten clonotypes cover approximately 7.5% of the sample. Here the sequenced sample was lung tumor tissue, taken at surgery. These receptors came from a male donor with early-stage non-small cell lung cancer.

This sequence joins TRBV14 and TRBJ2-2; unclear D gene. Germline assignment: CDR1 SGHDN and CDR2 FVKESK. CDR3 length: 14 residues. V lost 6 bases and J 6 bases, leaving 14 bases between the germline ends. The CDR3 nucleotides read TGTGCCAGCAGTCCATATGGGCCAGCCGGGGAGCTGTTTTTT. Protein: CASSPYGPAGELFF. The full variable domain, its missing parts supplied by reference TRBV14 and TRBJ2-2, is EAGVTQFPSHSVIEKGQTVTLRCDPISGHDNLYWYRRVMGKEIKFLLHFVKESKQDESGMPNNRFLAERTGGTYSTLKVQPAELEDSGVYFCASSPYGPAGELFFGEGSRLTVL.

V gene TRBV6-6 combines with J gene TRBJ1-2; 10 nucleotides match TRBD1. CDR1 is MNHNY and CDR2 is SVGAGI in the germline V gene (reference sequence). The CDR3 contains 13 residues. With V trimmed by 8 bases and J by 8 bases, 8 bases remained unmatched. The DNA for the CDR3 is TGTGCCAGCCTGACAGGGGGCGCGACGGGCTACACCTTC. It encodes CASLTGGATGYTF.

This clonotype showed up many times. The rearrangement joins TRBV28 to TRBJ2-2, with D possibly TRBD1 on 6 matching bases. Looked up from germline, CDR1 is MDHEN and CDR2 is SYDVKM. The V end lost 6 bases, the J end lost 3 bases, and 14 bases lay between the germline ends. The CDR3 has 15 residues. The CDR3 protein is CASRRTTGYTGELFF. The CDR3 DNA is TGTGCCAGCAGAAGAACTACAGGGTACACCGGGGAGCTGTTTTTT. The full variable domain, rest sourced from reference TRBV28 and TRBJ2-2, is DVKVTQSSRYLVKRTGEKVFLECVQDMDHENMFWYRQDPGLGLRLIYFSYDVKMKEKGDIPEGYSVSREKKERFSLILESASTNQTSMYLCASRRTTGYTGELFFGEGSRLTVL.

This clonotype was counted many times. The chain is built from TRBV5-1 and TRBJ2-3; TRBD2 aligns across 8 bases. Germline assignment: CDR1 SGHRS and CDR2 YFSETQ. The CDR3 covers 14 residues. Trimming cost V 2 bases and J 2 bases; bases outside gene matches: 1. CDR3 protein: CASSFGLATDTQYF. In DNA form, the CDR3 reads TGCGCCAGCAGCTTCGGACTAGCCACAGATACGCAGTATTTT.

In this sample, this clonotype turned up many times. The gene calls are TRBV5-1 and TRBJ2-2; 7 nucleotides align to TRBD1. With V trimmed by 5 bases and J by 4 bases, 5 bases remained unmatched. The CDR3 loop spans 14 amino acids. Germline V gene lookup returns CDR1 SGHRS and CDR2 YFSETQ. The CDR3 coding sequence is TGCGCCAGCAGAACCGCAGGGGGCACCGGGGAGCTGTTTTTT. It specifies CASRTAGGTGELFF.